The 14 T cell receptor beta chains listed next were all sequenced from one sample in a study of Tregs in tolerant kidney transplant recipients. Clones were sequenced by immunoSEQ multiplex PCR, and TCRdb holds only the in-frame ones, with some missing. The table records around 230,000 clones, about 80% of them present only once. Sequenced input: CD4+ T cells from blood. Source of these receptors: a human donor in good health.

The rearrangement links TRBV5-1 to TRBJ2-1; D unresolved. There are 12 residues in the CDR3. V lost 4 bases to trimming and J lost 6 bases, with 8 bases between them. Germline CDR1 and CDR2: SGHRS and YFSETQ. CDR3 sequence reads: CASSATSNEQFF. The DNA of the CDR3 is TGCGCCAGCAGCGCAACCTCCAATGAGCAGTTCTTC.

In this sample, this clone turned up once. The chain employs TRBV11-3 and TRBJ2-2; weak D call: TRBD1 (6 bases). Germline V gene lookup returns CDR1 SGHNT and CDR2 YENEEA. Trimming took 5 bases from V and 1 from J, leaving 11 bases between them. The CDR3 is 15 residues long. CDR3 DNA: TGTGCCAGCAGCCCCCTGACAGGGAACACCGGGGAGCTGTTTTTT. This sequence encodes CASSPLTGNTGELFF.

The V gene is TRBV18, the J gene TRBJ1-5; TRBD1 matches 8 bases. Germline loops: CDR1 KGHSH, CDR2 LQKENI. Trimming took 3 bases from V and 0 from J; bases not matched to a gene: 4. The CDR3 runs 16 residues. CDR3 protein: CASSPDRAHSNQPQHF. The DNA for the CDR3 is TGTGCCAGCTCACCGGACAGGGCCCATAGCAATCAGCCCCAGCATTTT.

The chain links TRBV2 to TRBJ2-7; D is undetermined. With 6 bases removed from V and 0 bases from J, the gap between germline ends came to 15 bases. This CDR3 spans 15 amino acids. The germline CDR1 and CDR2 sequences are SNHLY and FYNNEI. CDR3 loop: CASSSPATPSYEQYF. The CDR3 nucleotides read TGTGCCAGCAGCTCTCCGGCTACTCCCTCCTACGAGCAGTACTTC. The full variable domain, its missing parts supplied by reference TRBV2 and TRBJ2-7, is EPEVTQTPSHQVTQMGQEVILRCVPISNHLYFYWYRQILGQKVEFLVSFYNNEISEKSEIFDDQFSVERPDGSNFTLKIRSTKLEDSAMYFCASSSPATPSYEQYFGPGTRLTVT.

The CDR3 nucleotides are TGTGCCAGCACGACAGGGGGTTCAGTGGCCAACGTCCTGACTTTC. Protein sequence: CASTTGGSVANVLTF. The chain joins TRBV2 to TRBJ2-6; 9 bases are shared with TRBD1. This CDR3 region has 15 residues. V was pared by 7 bases and J by 6 bases, with 7 bases of the junction left unmatched. Germline assignment: CDR1 SNHLY and CDR2 FYNNEI.

The V call is TRBV4-1, the J call TRBJ2-7; maybe TRBD1 (6 bases). From germline, CDR1 is MGHRA and CDR2 YSYEKL. This CDR3 is built from 17 residues. Trimming cost V 3 bases and J 3 bases, with 21 bases left between them. CDR3 DNA: TGCGCCAGCAGCCACGACCGGGCCGGACAGCGTTACTACGAGCAGTACTTC. Residues: CASSHDRAGQRYYEQYF.

V and J are TRBV6-1 and TRBJ2-7, with no clear D. V dropped 7 bases and J dropped 0 bases, with 10 bases sitting between them. Germline assignment: CDR1 MNHNS and CDR2 SASEGT. The CDR3 is 13 residues long. CDR3 nucleotide sequence: TGTGCCAGCATGAAGAGTAGCTCCTACGAGCAGTACTTC. Protein product: CASMKSSSYEQYF.

The chain joins TRBV11-3 to TRBJ2-1; D might be TRBD2 (6 bases). Germline-derived CDR1 and CDR2 are SGHNT and YENEEA. The CDR3 covers 17 residues. V lost 3 bases and J 0 bases, leaving 15 bases between the germline ends. In nucleotides, the CDR3 is TGTGCCAGCAGCTTGCGGGACCGAAGTTCCTCCTACAATGAGCAGTTCTTC. Its protein is CASSLRDRSSSYNEQFF.

The genes are TRBV15 and TRBJ2-1; TRBD1 agrees at 9 bases. This CDR3 has 15 residues. Germline loops: CDR1 LNHNV, CDR2 YYDKDF (reference sequence). The V gene end was trimmed by 8 bases and the J gene end by 0 bases; junction bases not matched to a gene: 5. CDR3 DNA: TGTGCCACCCTTACAGGGGGCTCCTCCTACAATGAGCAGTTCTTC. Translating it yields CATLTGGSSYNEQFF.

V gene TRBV10-2 combines with J gene TRBJ2-5; D perhaps matches TRBD2 (6 bases). Trimming took 2 bases from V and 4 from J, leaving 17 bases between them. Germline V lookup: CDR1 WSHSY, CDR2 SAAADI. The CDR3 consists of 16 residues. This CDR3 is CASSEGGMGSRETQYF. DNA of the CDR3: TGCGCCAGCAGTGAGGGGGGGATGGGATCCAGAGAGACCCAGTACTTC.

The CDR3 nucleotides read TGTGCCAGCAGCCTCGACAGGGGAACCTACGAGCAGTACTTC. Translation gives CASSLDRGTYEQYF. J is TRBJ2-5 and V is TRBV11-2; 8 bases are shared with TRBD1. The DNA end favors TRBJ2-7, so the J call may be wrong. The CDR3 has 14 amino acids. CDR1 and CDR2 (germline): SGHAT, FQNNGV.

The gene calls are TRBV19 and TRBJ1-6, with D perhaps matching TRBD1 (6 bases). Trimming removed 11 bases at V and 7 bases at J, with 15 bases between. Germline CDR1 and CDR2: LNHDA and SQIVND (reference sequence). This CDR3 has 13 residues. DNA of the CDR3: TGTGCCGCACAGGGTTTGAGAAATTCACCCCTCCACTTT. Amino acids: CAAQGLRNSPLHF.

V usage is TRBV11-3 and J usage is TRBJ2-3; 7 bases align to TRBD1. Trimming removed 5 bases from V and 6 bases from J; junction bases left unmatched: 5. Germline CDR1 reads SGHNT; CDR2 reads YENEEA. The CDR3 extends over 13 amino acids. The CDR3 sequence: CASSPKGADTQYF. CDR3 nucleotide sequence: TGTGCCAGCAGCCCCAAGGGGGCGGATACGCAGTATTTT.

This clone has only one observation. The rearrangement joins TRBV5-1 to TRBJ2-5, with D perhaps TRBD1 (6 bases). CDR1 and CDR2 from the germline V gene are SGHRS and YFSETQ. CDR3 length: 19 amino acids. V was clipped by 1 base and J by 4 bases, with 26 bases between them. This CDR3 reads CASSLFGADELGGTETQYF. DNA for the CDR3: TGCGCCAGCAGCTTGTTTGGGGCAGACGAATTAGGGGGTACAGAGACCCAGTACTTC.